This T cell receptor beta chain comes out of a study of molecular identifiers for immune sequencing clone quantification. Overall study results and limits: Jurkat TCR RNA spiked in from one cell could reportedly be detected among around 920,000 naive cells.

The V gene's germline CDR1 is SGHTA and CDR2 FQGNSA. The CDR3 is made up of 15 amino acids. Between the trimmed V and J ends, which lost 1 base and 4 bases, there was a span of 10 bases. Points on this clonotype: What it recognizes is unknown. Possible read error: a much larger clone is one base away.

Using its own MiXCR run on the PCR reads, TCRdb lists one record per CDR3 protein. The sample lists 85,000 to 130,000 distinct CDR3 sequences, approximately 40% occurring once. Libraries from naive CD8 cells were generated from about 20,000 to 1,000,000 sorted cells (with 10%, 30% or 50% RNA). For naive CD8 T cells, sorting used the CD8+CD4-CCR7+CD45RA+ phenotype. The chain recombines TRBV7-2 with TRBJ2-2; D is undetermined. This sequence originates from a human donor in good health. Some libraries in this study had Jurkat cell RNA spiked in. The sequenced sample consisted of naive CD8+ T cells from blood, with Jurkat cell RNA spiked in. Specified subset: FACS-sorted CD8+CD4-CCR7+CD45RA+ naive T cells. The CDR3 sequence is CASSLVSQTTGELFF. In DNA, the CDR3 is TGTGCCAGCAGCTTAGTCTCACAAACCACCGGGGAGCTGTTTTTT.